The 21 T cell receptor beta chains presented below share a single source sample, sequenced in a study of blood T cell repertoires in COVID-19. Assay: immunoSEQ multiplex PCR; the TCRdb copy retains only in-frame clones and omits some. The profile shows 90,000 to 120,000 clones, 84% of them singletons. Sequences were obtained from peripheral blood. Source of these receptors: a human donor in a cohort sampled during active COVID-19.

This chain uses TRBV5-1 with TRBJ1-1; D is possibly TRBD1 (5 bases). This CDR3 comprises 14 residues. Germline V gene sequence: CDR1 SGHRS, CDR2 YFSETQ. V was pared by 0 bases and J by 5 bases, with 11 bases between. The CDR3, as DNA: TGCGCCAGCAGCTTGGGTCCAGGGTGGACTGAAGCTTTCTTT. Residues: CASSLGPGWTEAFF.

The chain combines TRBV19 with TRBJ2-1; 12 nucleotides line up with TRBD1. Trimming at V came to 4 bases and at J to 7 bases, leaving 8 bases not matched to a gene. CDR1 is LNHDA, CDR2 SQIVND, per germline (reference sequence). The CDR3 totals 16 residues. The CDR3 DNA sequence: TGTGCCAGTAGTACGCACCGGGACAGGGGGCTGAATGAGCAGTTCTTC. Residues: CASSTHRDRGLNEQFF.

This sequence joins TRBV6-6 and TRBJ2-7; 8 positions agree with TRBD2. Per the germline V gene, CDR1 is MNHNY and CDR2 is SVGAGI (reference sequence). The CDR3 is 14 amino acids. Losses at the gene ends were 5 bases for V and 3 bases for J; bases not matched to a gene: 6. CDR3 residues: CASSQLAGNYEQYV. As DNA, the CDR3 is TGTGCCAGCAGTCAATTAGCGGGAAACTACGAGCAGTACGTC.

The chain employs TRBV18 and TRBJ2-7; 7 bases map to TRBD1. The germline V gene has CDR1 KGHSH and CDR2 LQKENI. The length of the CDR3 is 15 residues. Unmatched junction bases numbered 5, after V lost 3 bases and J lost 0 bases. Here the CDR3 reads CASSPGQLSSYEQYV. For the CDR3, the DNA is TGTGCCAGCTCACCGGGACAGCTGAGCTCCTACGAGCAGTACGTC.

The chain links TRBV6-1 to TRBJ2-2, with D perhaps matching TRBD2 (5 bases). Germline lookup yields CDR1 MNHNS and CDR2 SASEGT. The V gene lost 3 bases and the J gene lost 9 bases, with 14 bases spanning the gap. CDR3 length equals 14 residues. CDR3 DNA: TGTGCCAGCAGTGAGGCTAGCTTGCACCGGGAGCTGTTTTTT. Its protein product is CASSEASLHRELFF.

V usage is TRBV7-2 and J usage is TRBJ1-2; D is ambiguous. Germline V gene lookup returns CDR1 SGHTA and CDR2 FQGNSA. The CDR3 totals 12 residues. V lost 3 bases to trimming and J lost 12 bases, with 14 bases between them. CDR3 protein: CASSLGEARHTF. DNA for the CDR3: TGTGCCAGCAGCTTGGGAGAGGCACGCCACACCTTC.

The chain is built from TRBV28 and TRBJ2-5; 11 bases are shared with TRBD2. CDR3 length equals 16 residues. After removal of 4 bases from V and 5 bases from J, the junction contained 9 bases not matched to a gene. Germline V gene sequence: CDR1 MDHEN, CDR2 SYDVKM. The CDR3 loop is CASSSYTSGSTETQYF. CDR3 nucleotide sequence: TGTGCCAGCAGTTCGTATACTAGCGGGAGTACGGAGACCCAGTACTTC.

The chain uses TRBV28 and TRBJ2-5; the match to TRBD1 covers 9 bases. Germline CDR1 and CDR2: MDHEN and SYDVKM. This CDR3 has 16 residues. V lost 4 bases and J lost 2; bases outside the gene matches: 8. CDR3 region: CASSSPGTGFQETQYF. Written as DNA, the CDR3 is TGTGCCAGCAGTTCCCCCGGGACAGGGTTTCAAGAGACCCAGTACTTC.

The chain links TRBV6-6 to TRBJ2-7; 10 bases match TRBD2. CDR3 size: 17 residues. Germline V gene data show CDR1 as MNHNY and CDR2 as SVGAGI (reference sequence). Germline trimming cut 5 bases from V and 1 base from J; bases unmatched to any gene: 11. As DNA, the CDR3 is TGTGCCAGCAGTCGAAGCTCACTAGCGGGAAGGTCCTACGAGCAGTACTTC. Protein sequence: CASSRSSLAGRSYEQYF.

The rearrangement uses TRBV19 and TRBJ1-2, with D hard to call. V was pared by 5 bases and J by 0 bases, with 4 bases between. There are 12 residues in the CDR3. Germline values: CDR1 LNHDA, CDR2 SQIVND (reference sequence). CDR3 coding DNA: TGTGCCAGTAGTTCCACTAACTATGGCTACACCTTC. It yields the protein CASSSTNYGYTF.

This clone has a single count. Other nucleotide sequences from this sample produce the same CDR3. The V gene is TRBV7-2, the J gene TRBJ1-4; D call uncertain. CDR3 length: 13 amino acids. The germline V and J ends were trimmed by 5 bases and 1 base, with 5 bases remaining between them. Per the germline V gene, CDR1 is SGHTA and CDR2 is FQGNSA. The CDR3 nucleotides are TGTGCCAGCAGCCGGGGAACTAATGAAAAACTGTTTTTT. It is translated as CASSRGTNEKLFF.

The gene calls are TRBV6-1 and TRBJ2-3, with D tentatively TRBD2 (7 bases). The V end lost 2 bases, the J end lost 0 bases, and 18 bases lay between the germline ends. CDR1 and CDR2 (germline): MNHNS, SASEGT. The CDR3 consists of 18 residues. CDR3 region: CASSESFGRDTSTDTQYF. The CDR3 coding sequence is TGTGCCAGCAGTGAAAGTTTTGGGAGGGACACTAGCACAGATACGCAGTATTTT.

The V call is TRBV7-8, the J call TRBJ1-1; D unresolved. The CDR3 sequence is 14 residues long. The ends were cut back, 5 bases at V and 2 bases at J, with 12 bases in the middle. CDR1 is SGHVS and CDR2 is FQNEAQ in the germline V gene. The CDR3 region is CASSREETNTEAFF. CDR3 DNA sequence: TGTGCCAGCAGCCGGGAGGAGACAAACACTGAAGCTTTCTTT.

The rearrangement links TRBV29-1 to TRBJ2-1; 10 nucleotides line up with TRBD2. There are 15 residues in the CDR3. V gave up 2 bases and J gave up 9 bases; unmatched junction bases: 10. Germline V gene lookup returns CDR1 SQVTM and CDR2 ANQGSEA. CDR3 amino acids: CSVEWSLAGVSEQFF. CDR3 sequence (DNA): TGCAGCGTTGAATGGTCCCTAGCGGGAGTAAGTGAGCAGTTCTTC.

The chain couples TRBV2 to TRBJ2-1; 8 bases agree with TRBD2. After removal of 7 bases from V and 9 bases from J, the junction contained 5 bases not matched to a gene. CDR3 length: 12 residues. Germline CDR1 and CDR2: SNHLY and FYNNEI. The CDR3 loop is CASTLAGIEQFF. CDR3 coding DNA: TGTGCCAGCACATTAGCGGGAATTGAGCAGTTCTTC. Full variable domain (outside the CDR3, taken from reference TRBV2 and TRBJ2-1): EPEVTQTPSHQVTQMGQEVILRCVPISNHLYFYWYRQILGQKVEFLVSFYNNEISEKSEIFDDQFSVERPDGSNFTLKIRSTKLEDSAMYFCASTLAGIEQFFGPGTRLTVL.

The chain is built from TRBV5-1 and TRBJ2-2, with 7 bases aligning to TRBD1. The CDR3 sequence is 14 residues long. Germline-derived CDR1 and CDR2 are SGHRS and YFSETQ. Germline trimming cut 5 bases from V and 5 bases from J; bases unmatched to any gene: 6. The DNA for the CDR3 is TGCGCCAGCAGTAGGGGGCAGGGGACCGGGGAGCTGTTTTTT. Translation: CASSRGQGTGELFF.

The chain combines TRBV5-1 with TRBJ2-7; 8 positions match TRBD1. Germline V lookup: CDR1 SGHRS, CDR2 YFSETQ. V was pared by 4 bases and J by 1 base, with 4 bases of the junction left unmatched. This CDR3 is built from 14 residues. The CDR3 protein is CASSPGQASYEQYF. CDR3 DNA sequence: TGCGCCAGCAGCCCGGGACAGGCGTCCTACGAGCAGTACTTC. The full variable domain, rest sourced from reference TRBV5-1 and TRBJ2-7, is KAGVTQTPRYLIKTRGQQVTLSCSPISGHRSVSWYQQTPGQGLQFLFEYFSETQRNKGNFPGRFSGRQFSNSRSEMNVSTLELGDSALYLCASSPGQASYEQYFGPGTRLTVT.

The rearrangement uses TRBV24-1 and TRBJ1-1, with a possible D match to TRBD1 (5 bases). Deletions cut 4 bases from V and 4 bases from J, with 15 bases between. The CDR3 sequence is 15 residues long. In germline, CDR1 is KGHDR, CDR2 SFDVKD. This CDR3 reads CATSEAGQGGTEAFF. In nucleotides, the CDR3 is TGTGCCACCAGTGAGGCCGGGCAGGGTGGCACTGAAGCTTTCTTT.

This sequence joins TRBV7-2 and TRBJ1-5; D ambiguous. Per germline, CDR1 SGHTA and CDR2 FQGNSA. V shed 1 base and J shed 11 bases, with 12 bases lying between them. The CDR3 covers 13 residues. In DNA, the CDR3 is TGTGCCAGCAGCTTAGGTCAGTTAGAGGCCCAGCATTTT. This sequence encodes CASSLGQLEAQHF.

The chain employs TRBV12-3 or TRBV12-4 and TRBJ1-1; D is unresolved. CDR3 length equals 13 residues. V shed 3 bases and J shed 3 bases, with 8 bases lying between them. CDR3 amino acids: CASSFGADTEAFF. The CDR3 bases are TGTGCCAGCAGTTTCGGAGCTGACACTGAAGCTTTCTTT.

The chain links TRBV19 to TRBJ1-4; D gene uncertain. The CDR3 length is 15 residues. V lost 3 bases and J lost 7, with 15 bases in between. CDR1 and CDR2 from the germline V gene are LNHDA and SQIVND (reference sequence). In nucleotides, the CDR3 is TGTGCCAGTAGTATCAGAAGGCACCGGGGTGAAAAACTGTTTTTT. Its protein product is CASSIRRHRGEKLFF. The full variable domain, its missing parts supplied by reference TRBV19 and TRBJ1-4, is DGGITQSPKYLFRKEGQNVTLSCEQNLNHDAMYWYRQDPGQGLRLIYYSQIVNDFQKGDIAEGYSVSREKKESFPLTVTSAQKNPTAFYLCASSIRRHRGEKLFFGSGTQLSVL.